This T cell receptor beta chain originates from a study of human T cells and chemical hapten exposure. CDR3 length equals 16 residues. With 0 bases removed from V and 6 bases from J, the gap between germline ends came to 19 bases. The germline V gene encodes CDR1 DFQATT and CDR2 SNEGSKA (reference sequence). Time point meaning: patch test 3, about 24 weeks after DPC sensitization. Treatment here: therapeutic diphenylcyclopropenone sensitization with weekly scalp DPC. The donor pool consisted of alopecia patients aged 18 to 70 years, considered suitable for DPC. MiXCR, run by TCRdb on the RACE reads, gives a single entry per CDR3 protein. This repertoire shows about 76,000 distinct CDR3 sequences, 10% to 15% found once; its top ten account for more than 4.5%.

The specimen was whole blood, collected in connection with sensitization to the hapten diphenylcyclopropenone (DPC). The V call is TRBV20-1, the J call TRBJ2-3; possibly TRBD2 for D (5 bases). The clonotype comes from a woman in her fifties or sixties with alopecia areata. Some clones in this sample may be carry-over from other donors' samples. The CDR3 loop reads CSARDLAGPPGDTQYF. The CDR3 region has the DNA TGCAGTGCTAGAGATCTCGCAGGCCCCCCGGGGGATACGCAGTATTTT.